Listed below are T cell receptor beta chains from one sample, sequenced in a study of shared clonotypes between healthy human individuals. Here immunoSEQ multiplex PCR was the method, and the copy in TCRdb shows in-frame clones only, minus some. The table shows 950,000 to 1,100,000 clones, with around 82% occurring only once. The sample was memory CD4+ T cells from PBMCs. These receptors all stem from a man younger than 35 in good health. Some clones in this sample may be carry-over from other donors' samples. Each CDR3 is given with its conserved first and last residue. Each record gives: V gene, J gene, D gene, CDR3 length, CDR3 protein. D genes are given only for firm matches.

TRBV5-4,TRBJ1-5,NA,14,CASSRWGYNQPQHF
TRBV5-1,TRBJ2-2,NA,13,CASSLLVTGELFF
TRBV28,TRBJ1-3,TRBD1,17,CASSFFWTGQSGNTIYF
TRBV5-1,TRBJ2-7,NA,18,CASSLWAISRGGSYEQYF
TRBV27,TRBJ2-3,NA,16,CASSRRSQRGTDTQYF
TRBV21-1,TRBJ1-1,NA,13,CASSKATSTEAFF
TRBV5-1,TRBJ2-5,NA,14,CASSLTGPQETQYF
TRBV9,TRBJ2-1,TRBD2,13,CASSGGLADEQFF
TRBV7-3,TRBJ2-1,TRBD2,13,CASSLRLAGEQFF
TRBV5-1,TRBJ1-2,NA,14,CASSLGADSRGYTF
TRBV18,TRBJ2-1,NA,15,CASSRGGGTYNEQFF
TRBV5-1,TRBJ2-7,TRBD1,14,CASSQMGQNYEQYF
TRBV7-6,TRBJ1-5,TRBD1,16,CASSSGQGRSNQPQHF
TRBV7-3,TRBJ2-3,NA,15,CASSRAGPGVDTQYF
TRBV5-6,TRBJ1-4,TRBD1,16,CASSLSTGFRDEKLFF
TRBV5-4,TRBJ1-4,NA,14,CASSLRQSNEKLFF
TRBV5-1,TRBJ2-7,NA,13,CASSLQGLNEQYF
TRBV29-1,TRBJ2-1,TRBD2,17,CSVVPLAGGNGYNEQFF
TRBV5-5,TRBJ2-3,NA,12,CASSLSTDTQYF
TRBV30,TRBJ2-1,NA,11,CAWSAYNEQFF
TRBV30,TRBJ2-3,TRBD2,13,CAWSVAGADTQYF
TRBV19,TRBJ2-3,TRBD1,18,CASSWRLPGQGALDTQYF
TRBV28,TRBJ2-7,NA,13,CASRSGLTTEQYF
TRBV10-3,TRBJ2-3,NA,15,CAISASQRTTDTQYF
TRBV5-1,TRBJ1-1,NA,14,CASSPGGPIREAFF
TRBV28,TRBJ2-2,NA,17,CASSSRVRAKDTGELFF
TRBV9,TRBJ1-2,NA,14,CASSVRGGNYGYTF
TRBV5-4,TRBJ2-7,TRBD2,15,CASSLKSGSSYEQYF
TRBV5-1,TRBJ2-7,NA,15,CASSLAGENSYEQYF
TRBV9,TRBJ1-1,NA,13,CASSVQMNTEAFF
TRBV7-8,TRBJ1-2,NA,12,CASSLIWEGYTF
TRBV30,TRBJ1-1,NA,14,CAWSVLAGYTEASF
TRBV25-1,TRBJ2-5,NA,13,CASSDLASETQYF
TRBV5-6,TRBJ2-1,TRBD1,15,CASSTTGTAYNEQFF
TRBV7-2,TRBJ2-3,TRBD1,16,CASRHVSGTDPDTQYF
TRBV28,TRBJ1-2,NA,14,CASSFFGRGYGYTF
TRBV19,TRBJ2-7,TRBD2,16,CASRTSHRTSGYEQYF
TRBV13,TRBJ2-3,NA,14,CASSLVSSVDTQYF
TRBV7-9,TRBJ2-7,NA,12,CASSASGYEQYF
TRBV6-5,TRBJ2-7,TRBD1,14,CASSYRTGSYEQYF
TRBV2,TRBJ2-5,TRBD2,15,CASSDGREAWETQYF
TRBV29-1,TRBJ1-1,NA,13,CSVEEAGDTEAFF
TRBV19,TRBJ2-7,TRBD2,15,CASSRLAGETYEQYF
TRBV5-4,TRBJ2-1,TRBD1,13,CASNGQGINEQFF
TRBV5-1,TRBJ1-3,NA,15,CASSPQPGSGNTIYF
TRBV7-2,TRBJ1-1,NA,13,CASSLGRNTEAFF
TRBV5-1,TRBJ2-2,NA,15,CASSLSGSNTGELFF
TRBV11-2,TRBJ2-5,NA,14,CASSLFGSGETQYF
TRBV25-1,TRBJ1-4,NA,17,CASSDADGRSQSEKLFF
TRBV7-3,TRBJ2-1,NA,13,CASSLGRHNEQFF
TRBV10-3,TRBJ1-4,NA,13,CASRRDLNEKLFF
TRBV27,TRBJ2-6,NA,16,CASTGTASSGANVLTF
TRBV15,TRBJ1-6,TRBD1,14,CATSSDRGNSPLHF
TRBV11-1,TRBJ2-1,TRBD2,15,CASSSGLVANNEQFF
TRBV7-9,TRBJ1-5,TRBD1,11,CASSFGTAQHF
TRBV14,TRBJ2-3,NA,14,CASGGRLSTDTQYF
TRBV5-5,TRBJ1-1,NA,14,CASSAREVNTEAFF